A single sample gave rise to the 11 T cell receptor beta chains below, sequenced in a study of OX40 agonist ivuxolimab in advanced cancers. Clones were read by immunoSEQ multiplex PCR, and TCRdb kept only the in-frame ones, dropping some. The sample carries 55,000 to 75,000 clones, roughly 80% recorded once. The sample in question was CD4+ or CD8+ T cells sorted from blood, obtained in a trial of the OX40 agonist ivuxolimab. These receptors were obtained from an adult with an advanced solid tumor such as melanoma, head and neck, liver or kidney cancer.

Note on this clone: The same CDR3 is also encoded by other DNA sequences in this sample. The J gene is TRBJ2-3, the V gene TRBV7-2; possibly TRBD1 for D (5 bases). The CDR3 is 14 residues long. The ends were cut back, 2 bases at V and 0 bases at J, with 6 bases in the middle. CDR1 is SGHTA, CDR2 FQGNSA, per germline. DNA of the CDR3: TGTGCCAGCAGCTTACAGGGAAGCACAGATACGCAGTATTTT. It translates to CASSLQGSTDTQYF.

The gene calls are TRBV27 and TRBJ1-5, with D hard to call. CDR1 is MNHEY and CDR2 is SMNVEV in the germline V gene (reference sequence). The CDR3 has 13 residues. The ends were cut back, 3 bases at V and 4 bases at J, with 7 bases in the middle. The CDR3 is CASSFLGNQPQHF. The CDR3, as DNA: TGTGCCAGCAGTTTCCTGGGGAATCAGCCCCAGCATTTT.

V and J are TRBV28 and TRBJ2-3; 10 bases are a match to TRBD2. Trimming cost V 2 bases and J 1 base; bases outside gene matches: 12. The CDR3 covers 19 residues. The germline V gene has CDR1 MDHEN and CDR2 SYDVKM. CDR3 residues: CASSLGGVTSGDRTDTQYF. The CDR3 DNA follows: TGTGCCAGCAGTTTAGGTGGGGTCACTAGCGGGGACCGCACAGATACGCAGTATTTT.

In this sample, this clone turned up a few times. V usage is TRBV12-5 and J usage is TRBJ1-3, with 8 bases identical to TRBD1. Germline CDR1 LGHNT, CDR2 FRNRAP. The CDR3 has 15 amino acids. The J segment lost 4 bases and the V segment lost 7 bases, leaving 9 bases of the junction unmatched. Written as DNA, the CDR3 is TGTGCTAGTGCCGCTACAGGGGGAACCGGAAACACCATATATTTT. It specifies CASAATGGTGNTIYF.

The chain is built from TRBV4-2 and TRBJ1-1; D is ambiguous. CDR1 is LGHNA and CDR2 is YNFKEQ in the germline V gene. V dropped 0 bases and J dropped 5 bases, with 7 bases sitting between them. The CDR3 sequence is 13 residues long. The CDR3 nucleotides read TGTGCCAGCAGCCAAGAGGGAGGAACTGAAGCTTTCTTT. Its translation: CASSQEGGTEAFF.

The genes are TRBV5-1 and TRBJ2-3; D tentatively fits TRBD1 or TRBD2 (5 bases each). Trimming took 0 bases from V and 2 from J, leaving 16 bases between them. Germline V gene data show CDR1 as SGHRS and CDR2 as YFSETQ. The CDR3 loop spans 17 amino acids. The CDR3 here is CASSLVEGFPPTDTQYF. CDR3 coding DNA: TGCGCCAGCAGCTTGGTTGAGGGGTTCCCCCCCACAGATACGCAGTATTTT. Combining the CDR3 with reference TRBV5-1 and TRBJ2-3 gives the whole variable domain KAGVTQTPRYLIKTRGQQVTLSCSPISGHRSVSWYQQTPGQGLQFLFEYFSETQRNKGNFPGRFSGRQFSNSRSEMNVSTLELGDSALYLCASSLVEGFPPTDTQYFGPGTRLTVL.

This rearrangement joins TRBV6-5 to TRBJ1-2, with D uncertain. V was pared by 5 bases and J by 2 bases, with 9 bases between. Germline CDR1 MNHEY, CDR2 SVGAGI. The CDR3 totals 13 residues. Here the CDR3 reads CASSPTVNYGYTF. In DNA, the CDR3 is TGTGCCAGCAGTCCCACAGTGAACTATGGCTACACCTTC.

The chain is built from TRBV7-3 and TRBJ2-5, with TRBD1 identical over 8 bases. V shed 5 bases, J shed 1 base, and the junction held 6 bases outside the gene matches. CDR1 and CDR2 from the germline V gene are SGHTA and FQGTGA. This CDR3 has 15 residues. In nucleotides, the CDR3 is TGTGCCAGCAGCCGGACAGGGATGTTCCAAGAGACCCAGTACTTC. As protein: CASSRTGMFQETQYF.

This clone appeared once. J is TRBJ2-3 and V is TRBV5-4; 7 bases line up with TRBD2. The length of the CDR3 is 15 residues. The V gene end was trimmed by 1 base and the J gene end by 4 bases; junction bases not matched to a gene: 6. Germline V gives CDR1 SGHNT, CDR2 YYREEE (reference sequence). The CDR3 DNA reads TGTGCCAGCAGCTTGAGCCCGGGAGGAGCAGATACGCAGTATTTT. Its protein product is CASSLSPGGADTQYF. The complete variable domain, with remaining parts taken from reference TRBV5-4 and TRBJ2-3, reads ETGVTQSPTHLIKTRGQQVTLRCSSQSGHNTVSWYQQALGQGPQFIFQYYREEENGRGNFPPRFSGLQFPNYSSELNVNALELDDSALYLCASSLSPGGADTQYFGPGTRLTVL.

The rearrangement links TRBV5-1 to TRBJ2-7, with 10 bases aligning to TRBD2. Germline CDR1 SGHRS, CDR2 YFSETQ. The CDR3 is made up of 15 amino acids. V lost 4 bases to trimming and J lost 1 base; unmatched junction nucleotides: 5. CDR3 DNA: TGCGCCAGCAGCAGGACTAGCGGCCTGTCCTACGAGCAGTACTTC. Its translation is CASSRTSGLSYEQYF.

In its sample, this clone ranks as medium-sized (0.01 to 0.1%). The chain links TRBV9 to TRBJ1-2, with D maybe TRBD1 (6 bases). The CDR3 length is 17 residues. Germline V gives CDR1 SGDLS, CDR2 YYNGEE. The V end was cut by 2 bases, the J end by 8 bases, with 25 bases between. Here the CDR3 DNA reads TGTGCCAGCAGCGTCTGGACAGCCCCCTCCGGAACGGGGGGCTACACCTTC. Translated, it gives CASSVWTAPSGTGGYTF.